The 11 T cell receptor beta chains below were found in one sample sequenced in a study of cytomegalovirus exposure and HLA in healthy donors. Clones were read by immunoSEQ multiplex PCR, and TCRdb kept only the in-frame ones, dropping some. The data contain about 190,000 clones, about 84% of them singletons. The specimen sequenced was PBMCs. The receptors were sampled from a woman aged 18-29 years in good health and CMV-seronegative.

As DNA, the CDR3 is TGTGCCAGCAGTTACTCGGGCCAGGCGATGAACACTGAAGCTTTCTTT. It codes for CASSYSGQAMNTEAFF. The chain is built from TRBV6-5 and TRBJ1-1, with D unresolved. Trimming pared 0 bases from V and 0 bases from J, leaving 11 bases between. The germline V gene encodes CDR1 MNHEY and CDR2 SVGAGI. The CDR3 runs 16 residues.

Ten or more counts support this clone. The J gene is TRBJ1-2, the V gene TRBV19, with 8 nucleotides matching TRBD1. The CDR3 contains 13 residues. Per the germline V gene, CDR1 is LNHDA and CDR2 is SQIVND (reference sequence). V was clipped by 9 bases and J by 2 bases; unmatched bases: 5. As DNA, the CDR3 is TGTGCCAGCACAAGGGACAGGAACTATGGCTACACCTTC. Amino acid sequence: CASTRDRNYGYTF.

The CDR3 loop reads CASSFGQGIPEAFF. The CDR3 DNA reads as TGTGCCAGCAGCTTCGGACAGGGTATCCCTGAAGCTTTCTTT. The chain carries TRBV5-6 and TRBJ1-1, with 8 positions matching TRBD1. The germline gives CDR1 SGHDT, CDR2 YYEEEE. Unmatched junction bases numbered 6, after V lost 2 bases and J lost 6 bases. CDR3 length: 14 amino acids.

The chain couples TRBV5-1 to TRBJ1-4, with 8 nucleotides matching TRBD1. Germline V CDR1 and CDR2: SGHRS, YFSETQ. Trimming cost V 3 bases and J 4 bases; bases outside gene matches: 2. CDR3 size: 14 residues. CDR3 nucleotides: TGCGCCAGCAGCTCGGACAGGGATAATGAAAAACTGTTTTTT. Translation gives CASSSDRDNEKLFF.

Only a few counts were recorded for this clone. The chain links TRBV2 to TRBJ2-7; D ambiguous. The CDR3 consists of 12 residues. Germline assignment: CDR1 SNHLY and CDR2 FYNNEI. Trimming took off 5 bases at V and 0 bases at J, with 5 bases between the two ends. As DNA, the CDR3 is TGTGCCAGCAGTAGGAGCTCCTACGAGCAGTACTTC. Residues: CASSRSSYEQYF.

The chain employs TRBV18 and TRBJ1-5; D unresolved. This CDR3 contains 13 residues. Per the germline V gene, CDR1 is KGHSH and CDR2 is LQKENI. Between the trimmed V and J ends, which lost 4 bases and 5 bases, there was a span of 9 bases. CDR3 in DNA: TGTGCCAGCTCACTCCGCGGGGATCAGCCCCAGCATTTT. Translation gives CASSLRGDQPQHF.

V usage is TRBV2 and J usage is TRBJ1-1; 8 bases are shared with TRBD1. The ends lost 8 bases at V and 0 bases at J; junction bases unmatched: 5. Germline-derived CDR1 and CDR2 are SNHLY and FYNNEI. The CDR3 is 14 amino acids. CDR3 sequence: CASGQGRMNTEAFF. The DNA for the CDR3 is TGTGCCAGCGGACAGGGACGGATGAACACTGAAGCTTTCTTT.

J is TRBJ1-2 and V is TRBV5-5; no reliable D call. Germline CDR1 reads SGHKS; CDR2 reads YYEKEE (reference sequence). Between the trimmed V and J ends, which lost 4 bases and 2 bases, there was a span of 15 bases. CDR3 length: 15 amino acids. CDR3 sequence: CASSPHAVSNYGYTF. The CDR3 nucleotides are TGTGCCAGCAGCCCCCACGCGGTGTCCAACTATGGCTACACCTTC.

This chain connects TRBV2 to TRBJ2-7; the match to TRBD1 covers 10 bases. Germline V gene data show CDR1 as SNHLY and CDR2 as FYNNEI. V shed 6 bases and J 3 bases; nucleotides not matched to a gene: 20. CDR3 length: 19 amino acids. CDR3 protein: CASREPGQGFSQYNYEQYF. The CDR3, as DNA: TGTGCCAGCAGGGAGCCGGGACAGGGGTTTTCCCAATACAACTACGAGCAGTACTTC. Looking up the rest from reference TRBV2 and TRBJ2-7 gives the full variable domain: EPEVTQTPSHQVTQMGQEVILRCVPISNHLYFYWYRQILGQKVEFLVSFYNNEISEKSEIFDDQFSVERPDGSNFTLKIRSTKLEDSAMYFCASREPGQGFSQYNYEQYFGPGTRLTVT.

This clone was recorded once. The genes are TRBV6-6 and TRBJ2-3, with D possibly TRBD2 on 5 matching bases. This CDR3 has 14 residues. Germline V lookup: CDR1 MNHNY, CDR2 SVGAGI (reference sequence). The V and J ends lost 10 bases and 0 bases respectively, with 14 bases between them. CDR3 loop: CATLPGGSTDTQYF. The CDR3 DNA follows: TGTGCCACTCTACCGGGCGGGAGCACAGATACGCAGTATTTT.

J is TRBJ2-7 and V is TRBV4-2; D not resolved. Germline lookup yields CDR1 LGHNA and CDR2 YNFKEQ. Deletions cut 2 bases from V and 2 bases from J, with 7 bases between. The CDR3 covers 13 residues. CDR3 in amino acids: CASSQLLTYEQYF. CDR3 sequence (DNA): TGTGCCAGCAGCCAACTATTAACCTACGAGCAGTACTTC.